This T cell receptor beta chain was identified during a study of OX40 agonist ivuxolimab in advanced cancers. Points from the study as a whole: CD4+ T cells averaged fewer expanded clones than CD8+ T cells. The expanded peripheral T cells' antigen specificity was not determined.

Germline-derived CDR1 and CDR2 are SEHNR and FQNEAQ (reference sequence). The CDR3 loop spans 12 amino acids. V gave up 4 bases and J gave up 3 bases, with 7 bases separating them. This clone appeared a single time. Its antigen is unknown. Profiled with immunoSEQ multiplex PCR; TCRdb holds only in-frame clones, not every one. The sample has about 35,000 clones; around 92% are singletons. J is TRBJ2-7 and V is TRBV7-9; D is undetermined. Here the sequenced sample was CD4+ or CD8+ T cells sorted from blood, taken in a trial of the OX40 agonist ivuxolimab. The clonotype originates from an adult with an advanced solid tumor such as melanoma, head and neck, liver or kidney cancer. For the CDR3, the DNA is TGTGCCAGCAGCTCAGATAACTACGAGCAGTACTTC. Amino acids: CASSSDNYEQYF.